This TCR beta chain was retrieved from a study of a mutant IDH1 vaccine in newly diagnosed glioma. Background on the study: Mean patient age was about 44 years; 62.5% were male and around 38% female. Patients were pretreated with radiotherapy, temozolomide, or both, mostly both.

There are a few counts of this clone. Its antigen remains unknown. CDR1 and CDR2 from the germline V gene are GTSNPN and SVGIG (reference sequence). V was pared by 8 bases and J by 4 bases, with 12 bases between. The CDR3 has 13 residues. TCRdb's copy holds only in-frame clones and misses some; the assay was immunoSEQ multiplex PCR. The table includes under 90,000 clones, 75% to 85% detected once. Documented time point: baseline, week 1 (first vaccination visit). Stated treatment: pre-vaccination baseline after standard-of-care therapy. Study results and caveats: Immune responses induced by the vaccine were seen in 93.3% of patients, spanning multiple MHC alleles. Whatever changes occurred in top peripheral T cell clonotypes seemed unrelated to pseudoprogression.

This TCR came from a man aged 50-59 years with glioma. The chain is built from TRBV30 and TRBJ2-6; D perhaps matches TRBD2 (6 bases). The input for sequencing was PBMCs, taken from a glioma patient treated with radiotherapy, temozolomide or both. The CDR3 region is CARDGSGANVLTF. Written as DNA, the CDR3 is TGTGCCCGAGACGGGAGCGGGGCCAACGTCCTGACTTTC.